Listed below are T cell receptor beta chains from one sample, sequenced in a study of graft-versus-host responses after intestinal transplantation. For these TCRs, the target antigens are not known. Assay: immunoSEQ multiplex PCR; the TCRdb copy retains only in-frame clones and omits some. The sample records about 85,000 clones, around 90% being singletons. Source: unstimulated CD8+ T cells sorted from spleen or lymph node cells, taken before transplant. These receptors originate from a human donor who was the organ donor for an intestinal transplant. Each CDR3 is given with its conserved first and last residue. A D gene is named only where the DNA matches it firmly. Clone size is stated in some rows and not others, as once, few, many or a class when expanded.

size: NA; D: NA; J: TRBJ2-1; V: TRBV7-9; length: 15; CDR3: CASRLSGGPYNEQFF; DNA: TGTGCCAGCAGGCTTTCTGGTGGCCCCTACAATGAGCAGTTCTTC
size: NA; D: TRBD2; J: TRBJ2-1; V: TRBV6-5; length: 14; CDR3: CASSSSGGGNEQFF; DNA: TGTGCCAGCAGTTCTAGCGGGGGGGGGAATGAGCAGTTCTTC
size: NA; D: NA; J: TRBJ2-5; V: TRBV5-1; length: 13; CDR3: CASSSPPGETQYF; DNA: TGCGCCAGCAGCTCCCCTCCGGGGGAGACCCAGTACTTC
size: NA; D: NA; J: TRBJ2-3; V: TRBV4-1; length: 15; CDR3: CASSQGPGGTDTQYF; DNA: TGCGCCAGCAGTCAAGGGCCCGGGGGCACAGATACGCAGTATTTT
size: once; D: NA; J: TRBJ1-1; V: TRBV7-8; length: 12; CDR3: CASSSLAIEAFF; DNA: TGTGCCAGCAGCTCATTAGCAATTGAAGCTTTCTTT
size: NA; D: NA; J: TRBJ1-6; V: TRBV14; length: 15; CDR3: CASSLRPRGNSPLHF; DNA: TGTGCCAGCAGCCTCCGACCAAGGGGTAATTCACCCCTCCACTTT
size: NA; D: NA; J: TRBJ1-2; V: TRBV29-1; length: 12; CDR3: CSVEAGNYGYTF; DNA: TGCAGCGTTGAAGCGGGGAATTATGGCTACACCTTC
size: NA; D: NA; J: TRBJ2-7; V: TRBV19; length: 14; CDR3: CATSPWEASYEQYF; DNA: TGTGCCACCAGCCCCTGGGAGGCGTCCTACGAGCAGTACTTC
size: NA; D: NA; J: TRBJ1-2; V: TRBV7-9; length: 15; CDR3: CASSDPGRDLYGYTF; DNA: TGTGCCAGCAGCGACCCAGGCCGGGACCTCTATGGCTACACCTTC
size: NA; D: NA; J: TRBJ1-1; V: TRBV7-9; length: 17; CDR3: CASSPQQGQLMNTEAFF; DNA: TGTGCCAGCAGCCCCCAGCAGGGGCAGCTCATGAACACTGAAGCTTTCTTT
size: once; D: NA; J: TRBJ2-7; V: TRBV27; length: 14; CDR3: CASSLSAGSYEQYF; DNA: TGTGCCAGCAGTTTATCCGCGGGGTCCTACGAGCAGTACTTC
size: NA; D: NA; J: TRBJ2-7; V: TRBV5-1; length: 15; CDR3: CASSFGWGYPYEQYF; DNA: TGCGCCAGCAGCTTTGGATGGGGTTACCCCTACGAGCAGTACTTC
size: NA; D: TRBD2; J: TRBJ2-7; V: TRBV27; length: 14; CDR3: CASQEAGSSYEQYF; DNA: TGTGCCAGCCAAGAAGCGGGGAGCTCCTACGAGCAGTACTTC
size: NA; D: NA; J: TRBJ2-7; V: TRBV4-2; length: 13; CDR3: CASSQSRSYEQYF; DNA: TGTGCCAGCAGCCAAAGCCGCTCCTACGAGCAGTACTTC
size: NA; D: NA; J: TRBJ2-7; V: TRBV5-5; length: 14; CDR3: CASSFHVINYEQYF; DNA: TGTGCCAGCAGCTTCCACGTCATAAACTACGAGCAGTACTTC
size: NA; D: TRBD1; J: TRBJ1-1; V: TRBV7-2; length: 16; CDR3: CASSDRPDRGNTEAFF; DNA: TGTGCCAGCAGCGACCGACCGGACAGGGGGAACACTGAAGCTTTCTTT
size: NA; D: NA; J: TRBJ1-5; V: TRBV19; length: 14; CDR3: CASRPGRTDQPQHF; DNA: TGTGCCAGTAGGCCGGGACGTACCGATCAGCCCCAGCATTTT
size: NA; D: NA; J: TRBJ1-6; V: TRBV9; length: 14; CDR3: CASSVADLNSPLHF; DNA: TGTGCCAGCAGCGTGGCGGACCTTAATTCACCCCTCCACTTT
size: NA; D: NA; J: TRBJ2-7; V: TRBV11-2; length: 17; CDR3: CASSRPGPELSSYEQYF; DNA: TGTGCCAGCAGCAGGCCAGGACCAGAACTTAGCTCCTACGAGCAGTACTTC
size: NA; D: NA; J: TRBJ2-2; V: TRBV5-5; length: 13; CDR3: CASSLDGAGELFF; DNA: TGTGCCAGCAGCTTGGATGGAGCCGGGGAGCTGTTTTTT
size: NA; D: NA; J: TRBJ1-1; V: TRBV12-5; length: 15; CDR3: CASGLRGGLSTEAFF; DNA: TGTGCTAGTGGTTTGAGGGGGGGCTTAAGCACTGAAGCTTTCTTT
size: NA; D: NA; J: TRBJ2-5; V: TRBV2; length: 14; CDR3: CASRAGSAKETQYF; DNA: TGTGCCAGCAGAGCCGGAAGCGCGAAAGAGACCCAGTACTTC
size: NA; D: NA; J: TRBJ1-2; V: TRBV5-1; length: 12; CDR3: CASRAGLGGYTF; DNA: TGCGCCAGCAGGGCAGGGCTAGGTGGCTACACCTTC
size: NA; D: NA; J: TRBJ2-1; V: TRBV5-4; length: 16; CDR3: CASSLGDGGPYNEQFF; DNA: TGTGCCAGCAGCTTGGGCGATGGGGGACCTTACAATGAGCAGTTCTTC
size: few; D: NA; J: TRBJ1-1; V: TRBV19; length: 12; CDR3: CASSMWGAEAFF; DNA: TGTGCCAGTAGTATGTGGGGCGCTGAAGCTTTCTTT
size: NA; D: NA; J: TRBJ2-7; V: TRBV6-1; length: 13; CDR3: CASSGTGYYEQYF; DNA: TGTGCCAGCTCCGGAACGGGATACTACGAGCAGTACTTC